These 32 T cell receptor beta chains were all obtained from the same sample, sequenced in a study of blood T cell repertoires in COVID-19. TCRdb's table, derived via immunoSEQ multiplex PCR, lists solely in-frame clones and lacks some. Here the sample spans roughly 340,000 clones, about 88% being singletons. The material sequenced was peripheral blood. The receptors come from a woman aged 70-85 years with COVID-19, enrolled during active disease.

The chain is built from TRBV4-1 and TRBJ2-4; TRBD2 matches 9 bases. Germline V CDR1 and CDR2: MGHRA, YSYEKL. Losses at the gene ends were 3 bases for V and 8 bases for J; bases not matched to a gene: 5. The CDR3 runs 14 residues. CDR3 sequence reads: CASSQNSGGYIQYF. The CDR3 nucleotides are TGCGCCAGCAGCCAGAATAGCGGGGGCTACATTCAGTACTTC.

The chain links TRBV24-1 to TRBJ2-2; no definite D call. The V and J ends lost 0 bases and 5 bases respectively, with 6 bases between them. The germline gives CDR1 KGHDR, CDR2 SFDVKD. The CDR3 length is 14 residues. The CDR3 here is CATSDLIYTGELFF. For the CDR3, the DNA is TGTGCCACCAGTGATTTGATTTATACCGGGGAGCTGTTTTTT.

The gene calls are TRBV12-5 and TRBJ1-5, with 9 bases matching TRBD1. Trimming cost V 4 bases and J 5 bases; bases outside gene matches: 12. The CDR3 consists of 17 residues. The germline gives CDR1 LGHNT, CDR2 FRNRAP. This CDR3 reads CASGSNGGTGWHQPQHF. The CDR3 DNA sequence: TGTGCTAGTGGTTCAAACGGAGGGACAGGGTGGCATCAGCCCCAGCATTTT.

The gene calls are TRBV27 and TRBJ1-2; the match to TRBD1 covers 8 bases. Germline CDR1 MNHEY, CDR2 SMNVEV (reference sequence). With 4 bases clipped from V and 5 bases from J, the junction kept 9 bases outside the gene matches. The CDR3 consists of 15 residues. The DNA of the CDR3 is TGTGCCAGCAGTTACGGCGCAGGGGGCGGGTATGGCTACACCTTC. Encoded protein: CASSYGAGGGYGYTF.

The chain links TRBV7-8 to TRBJ2-1; 9 bases are shared with TRBD2. Germline V gives CDR1 SGHVS, CDR2 FQNEAQ. The CDR3 length is 18 residues. V trimming: 1 base; J trimming: 7 bases; junction bases outside the gene matches: 14. DNA of the CDR3: TGTGCCAGCAGCTTAGTTGTGTACGTCGCGGGGGGGCCGAATGAGCAGTTCTTC. Translation gives CASSLVVYVAGGPNEQFF.

V gene TRBV6-6 combines with J gene TRBJ1-2, with a tentative D call TRBD1 (5 bases). V lost 5 bases and J lost 3, with 10 bases in between. Germline V gives CDR1 MNHNY, CDR2 SVGAGI (reference sequence). The CDR3 is made up of 13 amino acids. As DNA, the CDR3 is TGTGCCAGCAGTAAAGGGGCTTACTATGGCTACACCTTC. This translates into CASSKGAYYGYTF.

J is TRBJ2-1 and V is TRBV11-2, with D perhaps matching TRBD2 (6 bases). The V end was cut by 1 base, the J end by 2 bases, with 12 bases between. This CDR3 contains 16 residues. Germline V CDR1 and CDR2: SGHAT, FQNNGV. The DNA of the CDR3 is TGTGCCAGCAGCTTAGGGAGCGGGCTCCCCTACAATGAGCAGTTCTTC. Translating gives CASSLGSGLPYNEQFF. Together with reference TRBV11-2 and TRBJ2-1, the CDR3 gives the full variable domain: EAGVAQSPRYKIIEKRQSVAFWCNPISGHATLYWYQQILGQGPKLLIQFQNNGVVDDSQLPKDRFSAERLKGVDSTLKIQPAKLEDSAVYLCASSLGSGLPYNEQFFGPGTRLTVL.

The rearrangement uses TRBV4-1 and TRBJ2-3; 9 bases agree with TRBD2. V dropped 3 bases and J dropped 6; count of bases not matched to a gene: 7. CDR1 and CDR2 (germline): MGHRA, YSYEKL. This CDR3 has 15 amino acids. The CDR3 spells CASSHQRLAADTQYF. The CDR3 nucleotides read TGCGCCAGCAGCCACCAACGACTAGCGGCCGATACGCAGTATTTT.

The V gene is TRBV7-6, the J gene TRBJ2-2; D is perhaps TRBD2 (6 bases). Trimming cost V 1 base and J 3 bases, with 9 bases left between them. The CDR3 sequence is 15 residues long. Germline values: CDR1 SGHVS, CDR2 FNYEAQ. The CDR3 nucleotides are TGTGCCAGCAGCTTAGTCGGCGGGGACACCGGGGAGCTGTTTTTT. The encoded protein is CASSLVGGDTGELFF.

This clone has a single count. The V and J genes are TRBV2 and TRBJ2-2; D might be TRBD1 (5 bases). The V and J ends lost 10 bases and 3 bases respectively, with 12 bases between them. Per the germline V gene, CDR1 is SNHLY and CDR2 is FYNNEI. The CDR3 totals 13 residues. Here the CDR3 DNA reads TGTGCCATCGGAAAGGGGTACACCGGGGAGCTGTTTTTT. Translating it yields CAIGKGYTGELFF.

The V call is TRBV7-2, the J call TRBJ2-3; 8 nucleotides line up with TRBD1. Trimming at V came to 1 base and at J to 2 bases, leaving 5 bases not matched to a gene. Germline assignment: CDR1 SGHTA and CDR2 FQGNSA. The CDR3 has 16 amino acids. This CDR3 is CASSLGGTGFTDTQYF. The CDR3 DNA reads as TGTGCCAGCAGCTTAGGCGGGACAGGATTCACAGATACGCAGTATTTT.

V is TRBV10-3 and J is TRBJ2-1; TRBD1 aligns across 7 bases. Germline V CDR1 and CDR2: ENHRY, SYGVKD. J was trimmed by 8 bases and V by 1 base; bases with no gene match: 2. This CDR3 spans 13 amino acids. The CDR3 reads CAISEFQGDEQFF. The CDR3 coding sequence is TGTGCCATCAGTGAGTTCCAGGGGGATGAGCAGTTCTTC.

V gene TRBV2 combines with J gene TRBJ1-1, with no clear D. Germline lookup yields CDR1 SNHLY and CDR2 FYNNEI. The V end was cut by 4 bases, the J end by 7 bases, with 7 bases between. The CDR3 consists of 11 residues. CDR3 loop: CASSGRGEAFF. In DNA form, the CDR3 reads TGTGCCAGCAGTGGCAGAGGTGAAGCTTTCTTT. Using reference TRBV2 and TRBJ1-1 for the parts outside the CDR3, the full variable domain is EPEVTQTPSHQVTQMGQEVILRCVPISNHLYFYWYRQILGQKVEFLVSFYNNEISEKSEIFDDQFSVERPDGSNFTLKIRSTKLEDSAMYFCASSGRGEAFFGQGTRLTVV.

The rearrangement uses TRBV14 and TRBJ1-1; TRBD1 aligns across 9 bases. The V segment lost 4 bases and the J segment 5 bases; nucleotides outside the gene matches: 2. The CDR3 extends over 13 amino acids. The germline V gene has CDR1 SGHDN and CDR2 FVKESK. DNA for the CDR3: TGTGCCAGCAGCCGGGACAGGGCAACTGAAGCTTTCTTT. This gives the protein CASSRDRATEAFF.

V is TRBV7-3 and J is TRBJ2-1; D gene ambiguous. V lost 5 bases, J lost 9 bases, and 14 bases lay in between. CDR3 length: 13 amino acids. Germline V CDR1 and CDR2: SGHTA, FQGTGA. CDR3 sequence (DNA): TGTGCCAGCAGCATTGCGAGCGACGGTGAGCAGTTCTTC. It translates to CASSIASDGEQFF.

This clone was counted once. The V gene is TRBV2, the J gene TRBJ1-2, with D maybe TRBD1 (6 bases). The CDR3 runs 13 residues. Germline V lookup: CDR1 SNHLY, CDR2 FYNNEI. The V end was cut by 5 bases, the J end by 3 bases, with 10 bases between. The CDR3: CASSRGRDYGYTF. The CDR3, as DNA: TGTGCCAGCAGTAGGGGGAGGGACTATGGCTACACCTTC.

In this sample, this clone turned up once. V usage is TRBV19 and J usage is TRBJ2-6; the match to TRBD2 covers 9 bases. V lost 7 bases to trimming and J lost 1 base; unmatched junction nucleotides: 20. The CDR3 consists of 21 residues. Germline V gives CDR1 LNHDA, CDR2 SQIVND (reference sequence). The CDR3 is CASTPRASGEWSGSGANVLTF. For the CDR3, the DNA is TGTGCCAGTACCCCGAGGGCTAGCGGGGAATGGTCTGGGTCTGGGGCCAACGTCCTGACTTTC. Full variable domain (rest looked up from reference TRBV19 and TRBJ2-6): DGGITQSPKYLFRKEGQNVTLSCEQNLNHDAMYWYRQDPGQGLRLIYYSQIVNDFQKGDIAEGYSVSREKKESFPLTVTSAQKNPTAFYLCASTPRASGEWSGSGANVLTFGAGSRLTVL.

The chain uses TRBV7-9 and TRBJ2-7, with 9 positions matching TRBD1. This CDR3 comprises 15 residues. Germline lookup yields CDR1 SEHNR and CDR2 FQNEAQ (reference sequence). The junction had 9 bases not matched to a gene; V was cut back by 4 bases and J by 5 bases. The CDR3 DNA is TGTGCCAGCAGCTGGCCGGGACAGGGATCGAACGAGCAGTACTTC. Its protein is CASSWPGQGSNEQYF.

This chain uses TRBV10-3 with TRBJ2-3; 14 bases are shared with TRBD2. After removal of 6 bases from V and 0 bases from J, the junction contained 5 bases not matched to a gene. The CDR3 totals 17 residues. The germline V gene has CDR1 ENHRY and CDR2 SYGVKD. CDR3 loop: CAIRGTSGGPSTDTQYF. The DNA of the CDR3 is TGTGCCATCAGGGGGACTAGCGGGGGCCCTAGCACAGATACGCAGTATTTT.

A few counts support this clone. This rearrangement joins TRBV21-1 to TRBJ2-5; the table's D call TRBD2 went unverified against the DNA. TRBV21-1 is a pseudogene. The CDR3 runs to 16 residues. The CDR3 protein is CASSKENGGSKETQYF. CDR3 nucleotide sequence: TGTGCCAGCAGCAAAGAAAACGGGGGGTCCAAAGAGACCCAGTACTTC.

This clone was seen only once. The chain has TRBV27 and TRBJ1-5, with D perhaps matching TRBD1 (6 bases). Germline V CDR1 and CDR2: MNHEY, SMNVEV (reference sequence). Trimming took 2 bases from V and 4 from J, leaving 12 bases between them. This CDR3 spans 15 amino acids. CDR3 loop: CASSLGGWGNQPQHF. CDR3 in DNA: TGTGCCAGCAGTTTAGGGGGCTGGGGGAATCAGCCCCAGCATTTT.

Here the CDR3 reads CASSSGFFQPQHF. DNA for the CDR3: TGTGCCAGCAGTTCGGGGTTCTTTCAGCCCCAGCATTTT. The chain has TRBV27 and TRBJ1-5; the D is unclear. Germline loops: CDR1 MNHEY, CDR2 SMNVEV (reference sequence). The CDR3 is 13 amino acids. V dropped 4 bases and J dropped 6 bases, with 10 bases sitting between them.

The genes are TRBV9 and TRBJ2-7; 10 positions agree with TRBD2. Germline V gives CDR1 SGDLS, CDR2 YYNGEE. The trim removed 3 bases at V and 4 bases at J, leaving 7 bases unmatched. This CDR3 is 15 amino acids long. CDR3 amino acids: CASSAEAGGRYEQYF. In DNA, the CDR3 is TGTGCCAGCAGCGCTGAAGCGGGGGGGCGGTACGAGCAGTACTTC.

Comment on this clone: Other nucleotide sequences from this sample produce the same CDR3. The chain is built from TRBV6-5 and TRBJ1-1; the D is unclear. Trimming removed 0 bases at V and 1 base at J, with 3 bases between. Germline CDR1 is MNHEY and CDR2 is SVGAGI. This CDR3 has 13 amino acids. This chain's CDR3 is CASSYSANTEAFF. In DNA, the CDR3 is TGTGCCAGCAGTTACTCAGCGAACACTGAAGCTTTCTTT.

The chain couples TRBV2 to TRBJ1-3, with D possibly being TRBD1 (5 bases). This CDR3 has 14 residues. The germline gives CDR1 SNHLY, CDR2 FYNNEI. V was pared by 7 bases and J by 3 bases, with 13 bases between. The CDR3 region is CASTAHRSGNTIYF. DNA for the CDR3: TGTGCCAGCACCGCCCACAGGAGTGGAAACACCATATATTTT.

The V call is TRBV10-2, the J call TRBJ1-2; D is perhaps TRBD1 (5 bases). The CDR3 contains 16 residues. V was pared by 0 bases and J by 4 bases, with 15 bases between. Germline V gene data show CDR1 as WSHSY and CDR2 as SAAADI. The CDR3 protein is CASSESGRTGGYGYTF. The CDR3 DNA follows: TGCGCCAGCAGTGAGTCTGGGCGGACGGGGGGCTATGGCTACACCTTC.

V gene TRBV7-2 combines with J gene TRBJ2-5; no clear D gene. V was cut by 5 bases and J by 0 bases, with 13 bases left in between. The CDR3 covers 15 residues. Germline CDR1 SGHTA, CDR2 FQGNSA. CDR3 in amino acids: CASSPDGWYQETQYF. The DNA for the CDR3 is TGTGCCAGCAGCCCCGACGGGTGGTACCAAGAGACCCAGTACTTC.

The CDR3: CASSFPPGTPSYGYTF. In DNA form, the CDR3 reads TGTGCCAGCAGCTTTCCCCCCGGGACACCTTCCTATGGCTACACCTTC. This sequence joins TRBV7-2 and TRBJ1-2; TRBD1 might be the D (6 bases). CDR1 is SGHTA, CDR2 FQGNSA, per germline. This CDR3 has 16 residues. V was pared by 3 bases and J by 4 bases, with 18 bases between.

The V and J genes are TRBV27 and TRBJ1-1; the match to TRBD1 covers 7 bases. V lost 6 bases, J lost 0 bases, and 7 bases stayed unmatched. Germline-derived CDR1 and CDR2 are MNHEY and SMNVEV (reference sequence). The CDR3 loop spans 15 amino acids. The CDR3 DNA is TGTGCCAGCAGCGCTTTCGACAGGGTGAACACTGAAGCTTTCTTT. This sequence encodes CASSAFDRVNTEAFF.

The CDR3 bases are TGCGCCAGCAGCGCTCGCGGGACAGGGGGCCACTATGGCTACACCTTC. Its translation is CASSARGTGGHYGYTF. The chain employs TRBV4-1 and TRBJ1-2; 12 bases line up with TRBD1. Trimming cost V 5 bases and J 3 bases; bases outside gene matches: 7. Germline V gene lookup returns CDR1 MGHRA and CDR2 YSYEKL. This CDR3 spans 16 amino acids.

The rearrangement uses TRBV5-8 and TRBJ2-7, with 9 bases identical to TRBD1. The CDR3 loop spans 14 amino acids. V was pared by 0 bases and J by 6 bases, with 4 bases of the junction left unmatched. The V gene's germline CDR1 is SGHTS and CDR2 YDEGEE. The CDR3 coding sequence is TGTGCCAGCAGCTTGGTGGGACAGGGAACCGAGCAGTACTTC. This gives the protein CASSLVGQGTEQYF.

The V gene is TRBV28, the J gene TRBJ2-5, with 10 bases that match TRBD1. The CDR3 runs 15 residues. V lost 6 bases to trimming and J lost 2 bases; unmatched junction nucleotides: 6. Germline V gives CDR1 MDHEN, CDR2 SYDVKM. Written as DNA, the CDR3 is TGTGCCAGCAGCTTGTGGACAGGGGGACAAGAGACCCAGTACTTC. It is translated as CASSLWTGGQETQYF. Variable domain in full (rest from reference TRBV28 and TRBJ2-5): DVKVTQSSRYLVKRTGEKVFLECVQDMDHENMFWYRQDPGLGLRLIYFSYDVKMKEKGDIPEGYSVSREKKERFSLILESASTNQTSMYLCASSLWTGGQETQYFGPGTRLLVL.